These T cell receptor beta chains were read from a single sample in a study of read filtering for tumor transcriptome and immune sequencing. Each CDR3 protein gets one entry after TCRdb re-called the reads with MiXCR. The sample has tens of thousands of distinct CDR3 sequences; about an eighth are singletons. The sample consisted of a population of CD138-negative cells sorted from bone marrow. The receptor set was obtained from a donor aged 40 or older with multiple myeloma. Both conserved end residues are part of each CDR3. Fields, in order: J gene, D gene, clone size, V gene, CDR3 protein, CDR3 DNA. D genes are given only for firm matches. The size field is filled for only some rows; it gives once, few, many or a size class.

j_call: TRBJ2-5; d_call: NA; clone_size: many; v_call: TRBV29-1; cdr3_aa: CSVDLGEETQYF; cdr3_nt: TGCAGCGTGGATCTTGGGGAGGAGACCCAGTACTTC
j_call: TRBJ1-1; d_call: NA; clone_size: many; v_call: TRBV20-1; cdr3_aa: CSARTGWANTEAFF; cdr3_nt: TGCAGTGCTAGAACAGGGTGGGCGAACACTGAAGCTTTCTTT
j_call: TRBJ1-1; d_call: NA; clone_size: many; v_call: TRBV5-1; cdr3_aa: CASSTTPNTEAFF; cdr3_nt: TGCGCCAGCAGTACGACACCGAACACTGAAGCTTTCTTT
j_call: TRBJ1-4; d_call: TRBD1; clone_size: many; v_call: TRBV7-2; cdr3_aa: CASSPLTGQGLEKLFF; cdr3_nt: TGTGCCAGCAGCCCCTTGACAGGGCAAGGGCTCGAAAAACTGTTTTTT
j_call: TRBJ2-1; d_call: TRBD2; clone_size: many; v_call: TRBV29-1; cdr3_aa: CSVGSGRTNEQFF; cdr3_nt: TGCAGCGTCGGTAGCGGGAGAACAAATGAGCAGTTCTTC
j_call: TRBJ2-1; d_call: TRBD2; clone_size: many; v_call: TRBV6-4; cdr3_aa: CASSDGSGRGYNERFF; cdr3_nt: TGTGCCAGCAGTGACGGTAGCGGGAGGGGGTACAATGAGCGGTTCTTC
j_call: TRBJ2-2; d_call: NA; clone_size: many; v_call: TRBV5-5; cdr3_aa: CASSFWGRSSPGELFF; cdr3_nt: TGTGCCAGCAGCTTCTGGGGACGATCCTCACCCGGGGAGCTGTTTTTT
j_call: TRBJ1-5; d_call: NA; clone_size: many; v_call: TRBV30; cdr3_aa: CAWSVGPSNQPQHF; cdr3_nt: TGTGCCTGGAGTGTCGGGCCCAGCAATCAGCCCCAGCATTTT
j_call: TRBJ2-7; d_call: NA; clone_size: NA; v_call: TRBV28; cdr3_aa: CASTFSDSYEQYF; cdr3_nt: TGTGCCAGCACCTTCAGCGACTCCTACGAGCAGTACTTC
j_call: TRBJ2-1; d_call: NA; clone_size: many; v_call: TRBV7-2; cdr3_aa: CASSLFGVLNEQFF; cdr3_nt: TGTGCCAGCAGCTTATTTGGGGTACTCAATGAGCAGTTCTTC
j_call: TRBJ2-7; d_call: NA; clone_size: NA; v_call: TRBV12-3/TRBV12-4; cdr3_aa: CASGETGNYEQYF; cdr3_nt: TGTGCTAGCGGTGAGACAGGGAACTACGAGCAGTACTTC
j_call: TRBJ1-2; d_call: NA; clone_size: NA; v_call: TRBV10-3; cdr3_aa: CAIRGDTANYGYTF; cdr3_nt: TGTGCCATCAGAGGGGACACCGCTAACTATGGCTACACCTTC
j_call: TRBJ1-1; d_call: TRBD1; clone_size: many; v_call: TRBV5-4; cdr3_aa: CASSSGQGRTEAFF; cdr3_nt: TGTGCCAGCAGCTCGGGACAGGGGCGGACTGAAGCTTTCTTT
j_call: TRBJ2-7; d_call: TRBD2; clone_size: many; v_call: TRBV7-9; cdr3_aa: CASSSLAGASYEQYF; cdr3_nt: TGTGCCAGCAGCTCACTAGCGGGAGCCAGCTACGAGCAGTACTTC
j_call: TRBJ2-5; d_call: NA; clone_size: many; v_call: TRBV29-1; cdr3_aa: CSVDRLTQETQYF; cdr3_nt: TGCAGCGTTGATAGATTGACCCAAGAGACCCAGTACTTC
j_call: TRBJ2-7; d_call: TRBD1; clone_size: many; v_call: TRBV20-1; cdr3_aa: CSASGWDSYYEQYF; cdr3_nt: TGCAGTGCTAGTGGTTGGGACAGTTACTACGAGCAGTACTTC
j_call: TRBJ1-5; d_call: NA; clone_size: many; v_call: TRBV12-3/TRBV12-4; cdr3_aa: CASSMTQNQPQHF; cdr3_nt: TGTGCCAGCAGCATGACACAGAATCAGCCCCAGCATTTT
j_call: TRBJ2-1; d_call: NA; clone_size: many; v_call: TRBV7-3; cdr3_aa: CASSLRGNSNEQFF; cdr3_nt: TGTGCCAGCAGCTTACGGGGGAACTCCAATGAGCAGTTCTTC
j_call: TRBJ2-1; d_call: NA; clone_size: NA; v_call: TRBV30; cdr3_aa: CAWIRGTGTRTYNEQFF; cdr3_nt: TGTGCCTGGATCCGAGGCACCGGGACACGCACCTACAATGAGCAGTTCTTC
j_call: TRBJ1-2; d_call: TRBD1; clone_size: many; v_call: TRBV14; cdr3_aa: CASSQDGRGQRNYGYTF; cdr3_nt: TGTGCCAGCAGCCAAGATGGAAGGGGACAGAGAAACTATGGCTACACCTTC
j_call: TRBJ2-7; d_call: TRBD2; clone_size: many; v_call: TRBV4-3; cdr3_aa: CASSQTSGSSAYEQYF; cdr3_nt: TGCGCCAGCAGCCAAACTAGCGGGAGTAGCGCCTACGAGCAGTACTTC
j_call: TRBJ1-2; d_call: NA; clone_size: many; v_call: TRBV2; cdr3_aa: CASSLGEANYGYTF; cdr3_nt: TGTGCCAGCTCCTTAGGGGAAGCTAACTATGGCTACACCTTC
j_call: TRBJ2-3; d_call: TRBD2; clone_size: many; v_call: TRBV7-9; cdr3_aa: CASSNGLAGTDTQYF; cdr3_nt: TGTGCCAGCAGCAACGGACTAGCGGGCACAGATACGCAGTATTTT
j_call: TRBJ2-3; d_call: TRBD2; clone_size: many; v_call: TRBV6-5; cdr3_aa: CASRTTSGSTDTQYF; cdr3_nt: TGTGCCAGCAGAACAACTAGCGGGAGTACAGATACGCAGTATTTT
j_call: TRBJ2-5; d_call: NA; clone_size: many; v_call: TRBV3-1; cdr3_aa: CASRSRTGQETQYF; cdr3_nt: TGTGCCAGCAGGTCCCGCACAGGACAAGAGACCCAGTACTTC
j_call: TRBJ2-1; d_call: NA; clone_size: many; v_call: TRBV15; cdr3_aa: CATSRDEGTPYSNEQFF; cdr3_nt: TGTGCCACCAGCAGAGATGAGGGAACCCCGTATAGCAATGAGCAGTTCTTC
j_call: TRBJ2-7; d_call: TRBD2; clone_size: NA; v_call: TRBV18; cdr3_aa: CASSPAMASGNERYF; cdr3_nt: TGTGCCAGCTCACCAGCGATGGCTAGCGGGAACGAGCGGTACTTC
j_call: TRBJ2-1; d_call: TRBD2; clone_size: many; v_call: TRBV29-1; cdr3_aa: CSVEPMSSGENNEQFF; cdr3_nt: TGCAGCGTTGAGCCCATGAGTAGCGGGGAAAACAATGAGCAGTTCTTC
j_call: TRBJ1-5; d_call: TRBD1; clone_size: many; v_call: TRBV4-1; cdr3_aa: CASSQVQGANQPQHF; cdr3_nt: TGCGCCAGCAGCCAAGTTCAGGGGGCTAATCAGCCCCAGCATTTT
j_call: TRBJ2-4; d_call: NA; clone_size: many; v_call: TRBV5-6; cdr3_aa: CASSFLLAKNIQYF; cdr3_nt: TGTGCCAGCAGCTTCTTGCTAGCCAAAAACATTCAGTACTTC
j_call: TRBJ1-1; d_call: TRBD1; clone_size: many; v_call: TRBV2; cdr3_aa: CASSERQGRNAEAFF; cdr3_nt: TGTGCCAGCAGTGAGAGACAGGGTAGGAACGCTGAAGCTTTCTTT
j_call: TRBJ2-2; d_call: NA; clone_size: many; v_call: TRBV29-1; cdr3_aa: CSVDRGTGELFF; cdr3_nt: TGCAGCGTTGATCGGGGCACCGGGGAGCTGTTTTTT
j_call: TRBJ2-1; d_call: NA; clone_size: many; v_call: TRBV6-6; cdr3_aa: CASSAEVDEQFF; cdr3_nt: TGTGCCAGCAGTGCAGAGGTGGATGAGCAGTTCTTC